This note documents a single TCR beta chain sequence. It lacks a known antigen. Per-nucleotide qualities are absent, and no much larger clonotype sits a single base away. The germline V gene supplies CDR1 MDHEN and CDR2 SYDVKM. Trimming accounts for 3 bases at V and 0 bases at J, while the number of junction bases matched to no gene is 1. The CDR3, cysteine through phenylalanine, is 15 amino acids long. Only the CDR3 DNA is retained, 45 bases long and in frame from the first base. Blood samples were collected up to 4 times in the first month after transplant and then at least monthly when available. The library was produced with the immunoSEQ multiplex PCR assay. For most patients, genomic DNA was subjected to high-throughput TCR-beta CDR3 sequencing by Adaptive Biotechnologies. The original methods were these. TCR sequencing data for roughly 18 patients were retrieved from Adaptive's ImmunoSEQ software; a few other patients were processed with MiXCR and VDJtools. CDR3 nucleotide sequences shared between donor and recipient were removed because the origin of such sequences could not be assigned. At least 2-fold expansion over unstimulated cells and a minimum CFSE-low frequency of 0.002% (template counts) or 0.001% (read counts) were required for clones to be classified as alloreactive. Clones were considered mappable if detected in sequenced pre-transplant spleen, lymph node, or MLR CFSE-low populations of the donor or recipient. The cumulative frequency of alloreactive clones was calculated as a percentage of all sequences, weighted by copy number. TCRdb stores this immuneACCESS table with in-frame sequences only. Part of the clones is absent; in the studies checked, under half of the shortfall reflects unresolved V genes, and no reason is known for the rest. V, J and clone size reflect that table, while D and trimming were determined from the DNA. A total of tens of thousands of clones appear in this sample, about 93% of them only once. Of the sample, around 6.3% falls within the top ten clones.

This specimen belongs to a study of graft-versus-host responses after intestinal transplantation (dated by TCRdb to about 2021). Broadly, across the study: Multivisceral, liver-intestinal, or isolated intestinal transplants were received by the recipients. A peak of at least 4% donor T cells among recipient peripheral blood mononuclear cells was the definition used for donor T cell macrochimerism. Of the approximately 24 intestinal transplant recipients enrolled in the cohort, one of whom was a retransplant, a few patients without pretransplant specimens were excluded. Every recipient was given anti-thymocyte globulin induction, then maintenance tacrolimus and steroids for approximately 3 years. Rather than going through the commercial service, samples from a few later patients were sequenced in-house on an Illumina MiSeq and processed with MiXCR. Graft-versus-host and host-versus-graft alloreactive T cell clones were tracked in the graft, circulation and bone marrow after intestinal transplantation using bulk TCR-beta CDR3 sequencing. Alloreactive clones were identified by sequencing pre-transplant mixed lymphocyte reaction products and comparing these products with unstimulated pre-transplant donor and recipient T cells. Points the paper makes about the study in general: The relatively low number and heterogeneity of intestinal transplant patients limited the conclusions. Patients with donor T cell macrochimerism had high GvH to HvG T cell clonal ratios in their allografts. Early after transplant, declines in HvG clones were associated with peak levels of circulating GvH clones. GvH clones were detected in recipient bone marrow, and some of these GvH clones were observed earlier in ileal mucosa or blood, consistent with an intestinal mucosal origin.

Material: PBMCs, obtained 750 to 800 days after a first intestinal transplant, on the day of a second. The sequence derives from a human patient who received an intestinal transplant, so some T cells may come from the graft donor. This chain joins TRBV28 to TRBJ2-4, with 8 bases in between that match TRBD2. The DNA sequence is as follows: TGTGCCAGCAGTTTTCTAGCGGGAGCCAAAAACATTCAGTACTTC. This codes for CASSFLAGAKNIQYF.